Below are 14 T cell receptor beta chains sequenced from a single sample in a study of radiation and T cells in renal cell carcinoma. Time point denoted: blood 4 weeks post-SBRT, at nephrectomy. Noted treatment: 15 Gy SBRT to primary tumor, nephrectomy 4 weeks later. Using immunoSEQ multiplex PCR, the repertoire was profiled, and TCRdb retains in-frame clones only, with some absent. The sample consists of roughly 92,000 clones, more than 65% of them appearing once. The source was blood, collected from a patient whose treatment included radiotherapy and nephrectomy. The source of these receptors is a man in his sixties with renal cell carcinoma.

The chain employs TRBV5-1 and TRBJ2-1, with 8 bases that match TRBD2. Germline V lookup: CDR1 SGHRS, CDR2 YFSETQ. J gave up 6 bases and V 0 bases, and 5 bases lay outside the gene matches. The CDR3 sequence is 15 residues long. CDR3 nucleotides: TGCGCCAGCAGCTTGGTACTAGCGGAGCTCAATGAGCAGTTCTTC. It codes for CASSLVLAELNEQFF.

This chain uses TRBV10-2 with TRBJ2-5; D gene ambiguous. Trimming left V 5 bases short and J 5 bases short, with 6 bases between. The V gene's germline CDR1 is WSHSY and CDR2 SAAADI. CDR3 length: 11 amino acids. CDR3 in amino acids: CASSLRETQYF. The CDR3 region has the DNA TGCGCCAGCAGTCTGAGGGAGACCCAGTACTTC.

The chain joins TRBV18 to TRBJ1-1; 7 positions match TRBD1. V shed 1 base and J 1 base; nucleotides not matched to a gene: 0. The CDR3 has 14 amino acids. Germline CDR1 and CDR2: KGHSH and LQKENI. CDR3 in DNA: TGTGCCAGCTCACCACGACAGGGGAACACTGAAGCTTTCTTT. Translation gives CASSPRQGNTEAFF.

This chain links TRBV7-9 with TRBJ2-1; D uncertain. CDR1 is SEHNR and CDR2 is FQNEAQ in the germline V gene (reference sequence). The ends were cut back, 5 bases at V and 9 bases at J, with 8 bases in the middle. There are 11 residues in the CDR3. The chain's CDR3 is CASSTSSEQFF. The DNA for the CDR3 is TGTGCCAGCAGCACTTCAAGTGAGCAGTTCTTC.

The chain carries TRBV7-9 and TRBJ1-2; maybe TRBD1 (5 bases). CDR3 size: 16 residues. Germline CDR1 and CDR2: SEHNR and FQNEAQ (reference sequence). V was shortened by 2 bases and J by 1 base, with 14 bases between the two germline ends. The CDR3 is CASSLRPGRINYGYTF. CDR3 coding DNA: TGTGCCAGCAGCTTACGTCCGGGACGGATTAACTATGGCTACACCTTC. Variable domain in full (rest from reference TRBV7-9 and TRBJ1-2): DTGVSQNPRHKITKRGQNVTFRCDPISEHNRLYWYRQTLGQGPEFLTYFQNEAQLEKSRLLSDRFSAERPKGSFSTLEIQRTEQGDSAMYLCASSLRPGRINYGYTFGSGTRLTVV.

The CDR3 loop reads CSVASPSEGSYEQYF. CDR3 sequence (DNA): TGCAGCGTTGCATCCCCTAGCGAAGGCTCCTACGAGCAGTACTTC. The chain employs TRBV29-1 and TRBJ2-7; a weak D match, TRBD2 (6 bases). Trimming shortened V by 4 bases and J by 0 bases, and 16 bases separated the two germline ends. This CDR3 is 15 amino acids long. The germline CDR1 and CDR2 sequences are SQVTM and ANQGSEA.

The chain uses TRBV4-1 and TRBJ1-4; D not certain. The length of the CDR3 is 16 residues. Germline V gives CDR1 MGHRA, CDR2 YSYEKL. Trimming took off 3 bases at V and 14 bases at J, with 25 bases between the two ends. The CDR3: CASSQVQVQLIRPLFF. In nucleotides, the CDR3 is TGCGCCAGCAGCCAGGTCCAGGTGCAACTAATACGCCCCCTGTTTTTT.

The chain carries TRBV5-4 and TRBJ2-5; 10 nucleotides line up with TRBD1. J gave up 5 bases and V 0 bases, and 7 bases lay outside the gene matches. The germline V gene has CDR1 SGHNT and CDR2 YYREEE (reference sequence). This CDR3 has 16 residues. Here the CDR3 reads CASSLALTGGAETQYF. The CDR3 region has the DNA TGTGCCAGCAGCTTGGCCCTGACAGGGGGCGCGGAGACCCAGTACTTC. The full variable domain, in which reference TRBV5-4 and TRBJ2-5 provide the parts outside the CDR3, is ETGVTQSPTHLIKTRGQQVTLRCSSQSGHNTVSWYQQALGQGPQFIFQYYREEENGRGNFPPRFSGLQFPNYSSELNVNALELDDSALYLCASSLALTGGAETQYFGPGTRLLVL.

The chain has TRBV19 and TRBJ2-5; D is ambiguous. The CDR3 length is 11 residues. From germline, CDR1 is LNHDA and CDR2 SQIVND (reference sequence). V dropped 3 bases and J dropped 4 bases, with 3 bases sitting between them. CDR3 amino acids: CASSMAETQYF. DNA for the CDR3: TGTGCCAGTAGTATGGCAGAGACCCAGTACTTC.

This clone was counted a single time. J is TRBJ1-2 and V is TRBV11-2; perhaps TRBD1 as D (5 bases). Looked up from germline, CDR1 is SGHAT and CDR2 is FQNNGV. The CDR3 runs to 16 residues. V lost 5 bases, J lost 3 bases, and 19 bases lay in between. The CDR3 region has the DNA TGTGCCAGCAGCCCGGTAGGGACGGCCTTAGACTATGGCTACACCTTC. Its translation: CASSPVGTALDYGYTF.

The V call is TRBV21-1, the J call TRBJ2-1; the D segment call TRBD2 is taken from the table without a DNA check. TRBV21-1 is assigned pseudogene status. This CDR3 comprises 16 residues. The CDR3 reads CASSKAVAGEGNEQFF. Here the CDR3 DNA reads TGTGCCAGCAGCAAAGCGGTAGCGGGAGAGGGAAATGAGCAGTTCTTC.

The chain recombines TRBV9 with TRBJ2-3; 8 nucleotides agree with TRBD1. The CDR3 sequence is 15 residues long. Trimming cost V 3 bases and J 10 bases; bases outside gene matches: 13. Germline V CDR1 and CDR2: SGDLS, YYNGEE. CDR3 sequence: CASSATGALGGAQYF. CDR3 bases: TGTGCCAGCAGCGCGACAGGGGCTTTGGGCGGGGCGCAGTATTTT.

The rearrangement joins TRBV27 to TRBJ2-1; D gene uncertain. V shed 6 bases and J shed 6 bases, with 15 bases lying between them. The length of the CDR3 is 14 residues. Germline V gene lookup returns CDR1 MNHEY and CDR2 SMNVEV (reference sequence). For the CDR3, the DNA is TGTGCCAGCAGCCCTATGATCCAATTCAATGAGCAGTTCTTC. As protein: CASSPMIQFNEQFF.

This sequence joins TRBV18 and TRBJ1-6, with D possibly TRBD1 on 5 matching bases. The germline V and J ends were trimmed by 3 bases and 8 bases, with 11 bases remaining between them. The CDR3 runs to 14 residues. The V gene's germline CDR1 is KGHSH and CDR2 LQKENI. The DNA of the CDR3 is TGTGCCAGCTCACCGGCGGGGGTAGATTCACCCCTCCACTTT. This sequence encodes CASSPAGVDSPLHF.